A selection of T cell receptor beta chains follows, all from one sample in a study of glioma-infiltrating T cells after dendritic cell vaccination. Some clones are missing from TCRdb's copy, which holds only in-frame ones; the method was immunoSEQ multiplex PCR. The table includes about 82,000 clones, approximately 90% detected once. The sample in question was blood, obtained before dendritic cell vaccination. These receptors were collected from a human donor with glioblastoma. CDR3s include the opening cysteine and the closing phenylalanine or tryptophan. The D gene is left open where the match is weak. Expanded clones are given a class, and other clones once, few, many or no size at all.

J gene,clone size,V gene,D gene,CDR3 protein,CDR3 DNA
TRBJ2-2,.,TRBV29-1,TRBD2,CSVESGVNTGELFF,TGCAGCGTTGAAAGCGGGGTGAACACCGGGGAGCTGTTTTTT
TRBJ2-7,.,TRBV4-2,TRBD2,CASSSRLAGNEQYF,TGTGCCAGCAGCTCTAGACTAGCGGGAAACGAGCAGTACTTC
TRBJ2-5,once,TRBV19,.,CASSTGLAWETQYF,TGTGCCAGTAGTACGGGACTTGCGTGGGAGACCCAGTACTTC
TRBJ2-5,.,TRBV2,TRBD1,CASSERGQGPETQYF,TGTGCCAGCAGTGAACGGGGACAGGGTCCGGAGACCCAGTACTTC
TRBJ2-2,.,TRBV29-1,TRBD2,CSVGRGGREHPNTGELFF,TGCAGCGTTGGACGTGGCGGGAGGGAACATCCGAACACCGGGGAGCTGTTTTTT
TRBJ2-5,.,TRBV4-1,.,CASSQEVAEQETQYF,TGCGCCAGCAGCCAAGAAGTCGCGGAACAAGAGACCCAGTACTTC
TRBJ2-5,.,TRBV2,.,CASSERDFTQYF,TGTGCCAGCAGTGAGCGAGACTTTACCCAGTACTTC
TRBJ2-3,once,TRBV27,.,CASSLAVKDTQYF,TGTGCCAGCAGTTTAGCGGTTAAAGATACGCAGTATTTT
TRBJ1-2,.,TRBV10-3,.,CAISGASFYGYTF,TGTGCCATCAGTGGAGCGAGCTTTTATGGCTACACCTTC
TRBJ1-1,.,TRBV2,.,CASGAESANTEAFF,TGTGCCAGTGGGGCAGAGTCAGCTAACACTGAAGCTTTCTTT
TRBJ2-3,.,TRBV2,TRBD2,CASSVPKTPGLAGDSTDTQYF,TGTGCCAGCAGCGTACCCAAGACTCCGGGACTAGCGGGAGATAGCACAGATACGCAGTATTTT
TRBJ1-5,.,TRBV10-2,.,CASSERGRQPQHF,TGCGCCAGCAGTGAGCGGGGTAGGCAGCCCCAGCATTTT
TRBJ1-2,.,TRBV5-4,TRBD1,CASSFQRGQGAYGYTF,TGTGCCAGCAGCTTCCAGAGAGGACAGGGGGCCTATGGCTACACCTTC
TRBJ2-7,.,TRBV4-1,.,CASSQNRQEQYF,TGCGCCAGCAGCCAAAACCGACAGGAGCAGTACTTC
TRBJ2-1,.,TRBV11-2,.,CASSLTSQEQFF,TGTGCCAGCAGCTTAACGAGTCAAGAGCAGTTCTTC
TRBJ1-6,.,TRBV19,TRBD1,CASTPGQGALSPLHF,TGTGCCAGTACCCCGGGACAGGGGGCGCTTTCACCCCTCCACTTT
TRBJ2-2,.,TRBV19,TRBD2,CASSSSGRRTGELFF,TGTGCCAGTAGTAGTAGCGGGAGGCGCACCGGGGAGCTGTTTTTT
TRBJ2-1,.,TRBV7-9,.,CASSLGGRSSYNEQFF,TGTGCCAGCAGCTTAGGAGGCCGGAGCTCCTACAATGAGCAGTTCTTC
TRBJ2-7,.,TRBV10-1,.,CASSESPGPSNEQYF,TGCGCCAGCAGTGAGTCGCCAGGGCCATCGAACGAGCAGTACTTC
TRBJ1-1,.,TRBV5-1,.,CASSPTQRDTVTEAFF,TGCGCCAGCAGCCCAACCCAACGGGACACCGTCACTGAAGCTTTCTTT
TRBJ2-7,.,TRBV30,TRBD1,CAYQTGGFYEQYF,TGTGCCTACCAGACAGGGGGCTTCTACGAGCAGTACTTC
TRBJ2-2,.,TRBV5-4,TRBD2,CASRRLAGTGELFF,TGTGCCAGCAGAAGACTAGCGGGCACCGGGGAGCTGTTTTTT
TRBJ1-1,once,TRBV30,.,CAWRLQGIQILGWAEAFF,TGTGCCTGGAGACTGCAGGGGATCCAGATCCTCGGGTGGGCTGAAGCTTTCTTT
TRBJ2-1,.,TRBV6-4,.,CASGWRRSSYNEQFF,TGTGCCAGCGGTTGGCGAAGGAGCTCCTACAATGAGCAGTTCTTC
TRBJ1-2,once,TRBV7-9,.,CASSFTPSGHGYTF,TGTGCCAGCAGCTTCACCCCCTCTGGCCATGGCTACACCTTC
TRBJ1-1,.,TRBV12-5,.,CASGSGTPNTEAFF,TGTGCTAGTGGTTCCGGGACACCCAACACTGAAGCTTTCTTT
TRBJ2-6,.,TRBV5-6,.,CASIGESYGGANVLTF,TGTGCCAGCATCGGGGAATCGTATGGTGGGGCCAACGTCCTGACTTTC
TRBJ1-1,once,TRBV25-1,TRBD1,CASSKQQGADEAFF,TGTGCCAGCAGCAAACAACAGGGGGCGGATGAAGCTTTCTTT
TRBJ2-5,once,TRBV4-1,TRBD2,CASSPGPSGGFQETQYF,TGCGCCAGCAGCCCAGGGCCTAGCGGGGGGTTCCAAGAGACCCAGTACTTC
TRBJ1-1,.,TRBV9,.,CASSGGGQVNTEAFF,TGTGCCAGCAGCGGGGGGGGGCAGGTGAACACTGAAGCTTTCTTT
TRBJ2-5,.,TRBV7-2,TRBD2,CASSLASAGGVETQYF,TGTGCCAGCAGCTTAGCGTCAGCGGGGGGAGTAGAGACCCAGTACTTC
TRBJ2-2,.,TRBV9,.,CASSIYNTGELFF,TGTGCCAGCAGCATCTACAACACCGGGGAGCTGTTTTTT
TRBJ2-7,.,TRBV7-9,TRBD1,CASSLTGGVYEQYF,TGTGCCAGCAGCTTGACAGGGGGCGTATACGAGCAGTACTTC
TRBJ2-5,.,TRBV5-1,.,CASRSLGAEETQYF,TGCGCCAGCAGGTCCTTGGGGGCGGAAGAGACCCAGTACTTC
TRBJ2-7,.,TRBV5-5,.,CASSSPTVAHSYEQYF,TGTGCCAGCAGCTCTCCGACAGTAGCTCACTCCTACGAGCAGTACTTC
TRBJ1-2,.,TRBV6-1,.,CASSEQQGTYGYTF,TGTGCCAGCAGTGAACAACAGGGAACCTATGGCTACACCTTC
TRBJ1-1,few,TRBV2,.,CASSEAGQYTEAFF,TGTGCCAGCAGTGAAGCCGGACAGTACACTGAAGCTTTCTTT
TRBJ1-2,.,TRBV7-8,.,CASSLVEGLKGGGYTF,TGTGCCAGCAGCTTAGTTGAAGGCCTCAAAGGGGGTGGCTACACCTTC
TRBJ2-3,once,TRBV5-4,TRBD2,CASTNRLAGDQDTQYF,TGTGCCAGCACAAATCGACTAGCGGGAGATCAAGATACGCAGTATTTT
TRBJ2-4,.,TRBV7-2,TRBD2,CASSQTSGRGDIQYF,TGTGCCAGCAGCCAAACTAGCGGGCGAGGGGACATTCAGTACTTC
TRBJ1-4,.,TRBV5-6,.,CASSLGLKSEKLFF,TGTGCCAGCAGCTTGGGACTGAAGAGTGAAAAACTGTTTTTT
TRBJ2-1,.,TRBV7-9,.,CASSLELANEQFF,TGTGCCAGCAGCTTAGAGCTAGCGAATGAGCAGTTCTTC